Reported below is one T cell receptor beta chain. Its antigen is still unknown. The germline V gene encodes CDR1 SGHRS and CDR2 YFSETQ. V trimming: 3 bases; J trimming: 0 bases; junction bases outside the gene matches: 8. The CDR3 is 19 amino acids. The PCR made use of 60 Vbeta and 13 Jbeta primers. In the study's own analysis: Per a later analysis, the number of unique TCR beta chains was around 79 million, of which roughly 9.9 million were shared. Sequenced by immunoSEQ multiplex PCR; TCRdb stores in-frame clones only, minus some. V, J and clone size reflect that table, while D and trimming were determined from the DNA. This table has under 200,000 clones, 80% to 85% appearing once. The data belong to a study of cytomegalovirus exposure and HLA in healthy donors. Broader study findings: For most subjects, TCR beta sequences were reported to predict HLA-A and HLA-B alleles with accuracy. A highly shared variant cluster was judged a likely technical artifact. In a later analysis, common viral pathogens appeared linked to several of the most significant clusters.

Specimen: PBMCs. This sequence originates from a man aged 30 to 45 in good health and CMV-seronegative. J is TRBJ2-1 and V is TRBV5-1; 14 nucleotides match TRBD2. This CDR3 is CASSWLGLAGESSYNEQFF. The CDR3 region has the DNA TGCGCCAGCAGCTGGCTGGGACTAGCGGGAGAGTCCTCCTACAATGAGCAGTTCTTC.